This T cell receptor beta chain is from a study of T cells in Graves' hyperthyroidism and ophthalmopathy. Points from the study as a whole: For ophthalmopathy, model prediction preceded onset by a median about six months.

Germline CDR1 and CDR2: LGHDT and YNNKEL (reference sequence). With V trimmed by 6 bases and J by 3 bases, 10 bases remained unmatched. The CDR3 has 16 amino acids. Researchers took RNA transcripts and amplified the TCR beta CDR3 regions from them. HTBI primers were the set used in a first-round RT-PCR of the TCR CDR3. TCRdb reanalysed the multiplex PCR reads using MiXCR and keeps one entry per CDR3 protein. The sample yields a few hundred thousand distinct CDR3 sequences, about 16% seen once. Concerning this clonotype: The antigen is undetermined.

The sequence was obtained from a woman in her thirties or forties with Graves' ophthalmopathy. The sample consisted of blood. The rearrangement links TRBV3-1 to TRBJ1-2, with 10 bases that match TRBD1. The CDR3 sequence: CASSPGTGDGDYGYTF. The CDR3 DNA reads TGTGCCAGCAGTCCCGGGACAGGGGACGGGGACTATGGCTACACCTTC.